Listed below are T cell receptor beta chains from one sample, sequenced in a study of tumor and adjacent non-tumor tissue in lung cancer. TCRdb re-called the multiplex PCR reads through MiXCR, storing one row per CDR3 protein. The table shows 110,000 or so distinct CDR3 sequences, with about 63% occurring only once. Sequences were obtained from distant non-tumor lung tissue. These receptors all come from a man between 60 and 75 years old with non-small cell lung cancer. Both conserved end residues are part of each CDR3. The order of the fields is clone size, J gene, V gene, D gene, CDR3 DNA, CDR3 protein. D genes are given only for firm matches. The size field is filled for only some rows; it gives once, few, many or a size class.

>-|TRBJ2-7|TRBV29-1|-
TGCGGCGTTTATACCCCCGCCTACGAGCAGTACTTC
CGVYTPAYEQYF
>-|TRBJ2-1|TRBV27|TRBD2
TGTGCCAGCACTCCTATTGTGGTGGGACTAGCAGCCTACAATGAGCAGTTCTTC
CASTPIVVGLAAYNEQFF
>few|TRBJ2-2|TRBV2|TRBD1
TGTGCCAGCAGTGGGGGACAGGGGCCCGCCGGGGAGCTGTTTTTT
CASSGGQGPAGELFF
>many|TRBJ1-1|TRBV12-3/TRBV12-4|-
TGTGCCAGCAGTTTATCATGGCAGGGTGCTACTGAAGCTTTCTTT
CASSLSWQGATEAFF
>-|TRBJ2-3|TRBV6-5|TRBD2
TGTGCCAGCAAGGGACTAGCGTCCGTCAAGGGGGATACGCAGTATTTT
CASKGLASVKGDTQYF
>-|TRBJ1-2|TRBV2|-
TGTGCCAGCTGGGACGGAGCTAACTATGGCTACACCTTC
CASWDGANYGYTF
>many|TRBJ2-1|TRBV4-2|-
TGTGCCAGCAGCCAAGAGTTTGGGGGAATGAGCAATGAGCAGTTCTTC
CASSQEFGGMSNEQFF
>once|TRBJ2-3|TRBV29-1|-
TGCAGTTCCCGCCAGGGAGATACGCGGTATTTT
CSSRQGDTRYF
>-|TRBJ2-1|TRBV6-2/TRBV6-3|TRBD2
TGTATCAGCCTCTTGTGGCTAGAGGGAGGGCCAGGAAATGGGCAGTTCTTC
CISLLWLEGGPGNGQFF
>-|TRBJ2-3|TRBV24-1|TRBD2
TGTGCCATCAGTGAGAGGCGGGAGGGCCACGATACGCAATATTTT
CAISERREGHDTQYF
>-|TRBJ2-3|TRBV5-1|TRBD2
TGCGCCAGCACCACAGGGACTAGCGGAGTCAGTACAGATACGCAGTATTTT
CASTTGTSGVSTDTQYF
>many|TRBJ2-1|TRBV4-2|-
TGTGCCAGCAGCCAAAGGCTCGGGGTAGATGGCTACAATGAGCAGTTCTTC
CASSQRLGVDGYNEQFF
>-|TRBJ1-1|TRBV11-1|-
TGTGCCAGCAGCCTTGTCGGGGGGGAAAACACTGAAGCTTTCTTT
CASSLVGGENTEAFF
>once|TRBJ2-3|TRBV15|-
TGTGCCACCAACAGAGAGATACGGAGGGCCGGAGATACGCAGTATTTT
CATNREIRRAGDTQYF
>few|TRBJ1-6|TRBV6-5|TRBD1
TGTGCCAGCAGTTACAGAGGGGAGGGGGCTTCACCCCTCCACTTT
CASSYRGEGASPLHF
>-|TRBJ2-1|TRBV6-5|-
TGTGCCAGCAGTGCCCGGGATGGTCATGAGCAGTTCTTC
CASSARDGHEQFF
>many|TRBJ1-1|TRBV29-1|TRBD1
TGCAGCGTTGAAGACCCGACAGGGGGCCGAGGAGCTTTCTTT
CSVEDPTGGRGAFF
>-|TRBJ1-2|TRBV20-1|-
TGCAGTGCTAGTCATCCAGTTAACTATGGCTACACCTTC
CSASHPVNYGYTF
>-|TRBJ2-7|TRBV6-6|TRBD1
TGTGCCAGCAGCCTGACAGGGAGCGCTTCCGGGCAGTACTTT
CASSLTGSASGQYF
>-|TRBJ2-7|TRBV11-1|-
TGTGCCAGCAGCTCGACTAGAGGCTACGAGCAGCACTTC
CASSSTRGYEQHF
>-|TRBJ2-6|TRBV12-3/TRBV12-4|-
TGTGTCAGCAGTCACACCGGGACGGGGGTCGGGGCCAACGTCCTGACTTTC
CVSSHTGTGVGANVLTF
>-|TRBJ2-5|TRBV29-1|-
TGCAGCATTGAGGAGGTTCGGGAGACCCAATACTTC
CSIEEVRETQYF
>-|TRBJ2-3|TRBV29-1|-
TGCGGCGTTGAAGCCAGCCAGGTCGGTTTCGCAGATACGCAGTATTTT
CGVEASQVGFADTQYF
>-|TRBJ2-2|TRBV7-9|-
TGTGCCAGCAGCCCAGGACACCCGAACACCTGGGAGCTGTTTTTT
CASSPGHPNTWELFF
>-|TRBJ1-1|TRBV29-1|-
TGCAGCGTTGGGAAAGCAGGGATGGGAATTGACATTGAAGCTTTCTTT
CSVGKAGMGIDIEAFF
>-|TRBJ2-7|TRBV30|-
TGTGCCTGGAGTTCAGAGGGGCCATACGAGAAGTACTTC
CAWSSEGPYEKYF
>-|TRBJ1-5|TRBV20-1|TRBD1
TGCAGTGCTAGAAATCCCAGGGACAGGAGCAATCAGCTCCAACATTTT
CSARNPRDRSNQLQHF
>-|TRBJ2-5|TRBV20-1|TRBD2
TGCAGTGTTAGAGAGGTGGGAGGGTCCAAGGAGACCCAGTACTTC
CSVREVGGSKETQYF
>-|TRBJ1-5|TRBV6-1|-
TGTGCCAACGGCGATCGACACCTCGGGGGCAATCAGCCCCAGCATTTT
CANGDRHLGGNQPQHF
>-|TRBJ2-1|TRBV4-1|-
TGCGCCAGCAGCCAAGATCGGGGAGGGGGCGCATCTAATCAGCAGTTCTTC
CASSQDRGGGASNQQFF
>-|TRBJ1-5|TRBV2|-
TGTTCCAGCAGCGAGGAGCGGAGCAATCAGCCCCAACATTTT
CSSSEERSNQPQHF
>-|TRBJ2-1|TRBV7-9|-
TGTGCCAGTAACTTAGTCAGGGCCCAGGACAATGAGCAGTTCTTC
CASNLVRAQDNEQFF
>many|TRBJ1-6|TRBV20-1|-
TGCAGCGCTGGACTTAATTCACCCCTCCACTTT
CSAGLNSPLHF
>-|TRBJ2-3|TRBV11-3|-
TGTGCCAGCAGCTTAGTCTGCAACACAGATATGCGGTATTTT
CASSLVCNTDMRYF
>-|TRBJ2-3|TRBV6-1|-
TGCGCCAGCAGTGGAAACCCCGGAGATACGCATTATTTT
CASSGNPGDTHYF
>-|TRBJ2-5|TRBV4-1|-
TGCGCCAGCAGCCAGTCCCCTTCGGGATGGCTGGAGACCCAGTACTTC
CASSQSPSGWLETQYF
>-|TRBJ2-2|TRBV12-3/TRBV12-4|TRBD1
TGTGCCAGCAGGTCGAACAGGGGGCTTAACAGGGAGCTGTTTTTT
CASRSNRGLNRELFF
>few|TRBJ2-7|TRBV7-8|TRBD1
TGTACCAGCAGCTTATCCGGGACAGGGGCCTACGAGCAGTACTTC
CTSSLSGTGAYEQYF
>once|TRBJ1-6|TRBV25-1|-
TGTGCCAGCAGTGAAAAAGATCCCCGATGGACGTTCTATAATTCACCCTTCCACTTT
CASSEKDPRWTFYNSPFHF
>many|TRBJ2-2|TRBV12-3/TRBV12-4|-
TGTGCCAGCAGTTTACAGGGCACCGGGGAGCTGTTTTTT
CASSLQGTGELFF
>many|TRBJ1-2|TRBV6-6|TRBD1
TGTGCCTCCGGGACAGGGGAAAGAGGCTACACCTTC
CASGTGERGYTF
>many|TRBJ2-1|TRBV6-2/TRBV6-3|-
TGTGCCAGCAGTTACTTAAACAATGAGCAGTTCTTC
CASSYLNNEQFF
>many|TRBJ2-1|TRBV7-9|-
TGTGCCAGCAGCTGGGGGGCCAATGAGCAGTCCTTC
CASSWGANEQSF
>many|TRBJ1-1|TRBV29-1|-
TGCAGCGTTCGTTCTTCGTCCACTGAAGCTTTCTTT
CSVRSSSTEAFF
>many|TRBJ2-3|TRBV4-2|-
TGTGCCAGCAGCCAAGGTGGGACCTCAGATACGCAGTATTTT
CASSQGGTSDTQYF